This TCR beta chain was sequenced during a study of T cells after yellow fever vaccination (dated 2019 in TCRdb). Describing the broader study: Libraries from fractions with low cell numbers were prepared with the SMART-Seq v4 Ultra Low Input RNA kit. Two healthy male donors, one aged 18 to 30 and one aged 30 to 39 years, were included in the cohort. To follow T-cell clones before and after both primary and booster YFV17D yellow fever vaccination, bulk TCR alpha and beta repertoires underwent longitudinal sequencing. Bulk PBMC replicates and cell subsets were isolated from blood drawn at multiple timepoints before and after both primary and secondary immunization.

The paper's findings and limits, for the study overall: Because only two donors were included in the study, the extent to which the findings can be generalized is limited. Computational filtering was needed because FACS-sorted repertoires could contain abundant contaminating clonotypes from the bulk population. After the booster, most clones that had expanded after primary vaccination were detected again (approximately 97% of CD4 and over 75% of CD8), suggesting broad maintenance of memory. The secondary T-cell response was found to be weaker but faster than the primary response, with a peak reached on day 5 rather than on day 15. A small fraction of clonotypes showed up in both the CD4 and CD8 compartments, probably as a result of convergent recombination.

This clonotype appeared a few times. The antigen this receptor binds is unknown. Per-base quality was not reported, and no clone a single base away is much larger than it. TCR cDNA was synthesized by 5'RACE template switching, which introduced a universal primer site and unique molecular identifiers. Priming for cDNA synthesis came from both the TCR alpha and TCR beta constant segments. Two PCR steps were used to amplify libraries, with sample barcodes and sequencing adapters being added in the second step. Sequencing of libraries was done on Illumina HiSeq 2500 (2x100 bp) or NovaSeq (2x150 bp). The paper's processing steps were these. MIGEC was used to demultiplex reads and collapse the reads into UMI consensus sequences, and MiXCR was used for V(D)J alignment. Clonotypes responding to the vaccine were identified with edgeR on replicate PBMC samples, with the criteria of FDR below 0.01 and a log2 fold change above 5 up to day 15. CD4 or CD8 identity was assigned to each bulk clonotype according to whether the clonotype was present at higher abundance in the sequenced CD4 repertoire or the sequenced CD8 repertoire. The public reads were reanalyzed by TCRdb: fastp trimming at Q25, MiXCR alignment, in-frame beta chains only. Merged by CDR3 protein, the rows form single entries marked with the most common genes and DNA. These V and J calls are TCRdb output, not the study's own analysis. This sample comprises around 360,000 distinct CDR3 sequences, about 9.9% of them detected only once. 18% of the sample is taken by the ten largest.

Trimming takes 5 bases from V and 0 bases from J, and the germline ends sit 21 bases apart. CDR1 is given as SQVTM and CDR2 as ANQGSEA, both from the germline V gene. The CDR3 holds 17 amino acids from the cysteine to the phenylalanine. Of all the DNA, just the CDR3 is kept, 51 bases in frame from base 1. The treatment or condition label here, explained by the study, means: live attenuated yellow fever vaccine strain. At every blood-draw timepoint, two biological replicates of bulk PBMCs were collected. PBMCs were isolated from peripheral blood using a standard Ficoll-Paque protocol. TriZol was used to extract RNA from bulk PBMCs, from CD4 and CD8 fractions, and from dextramer-positive and dextramer-negative fractions.

The material was PBMCs, obtained on the day of the first yellow fever vaccination. This TCR was recovered from a man younger than 35 who received the YFV17D yellow fever vaccine. The V gene is TRBV29-1 and the J gene is TRBJ2-3; a weak D assignment points to TRBD1 (5 bases agree). The DNA sequence is TGCAGCGTTATTGTCCAAGGGGCAGCCACTAGCACAGATACGCAGTATTTT. Translated, this gives CSVIVQGAATSTDTQYF.